This TCR beta chain came from a study of blood T cell repertoires in COVID-19. Study-wide context: From the United States, Italy and Spain came samples of acute and convalescent COVID-19. T cells, B-cell-depleted T cells, or PBMCs provided the cDNA or gDNA that served as material.

Per the original methods: Estimation of nucleated cell counts relied on the amplification of reference gene primers. TCRdb's table, derived via immunoSEQ multiplex PCR, lists solely in-frame clones and lacks some. V and J calls plus clone size are reproduced from that table; the DNA served to infer D and trimming. This sample has roughly 120,000 clones, with 70% to 90% found just once. The germline CDR1 and CDR2 sequences are SGHVS and FNYEAQ. This CDR3 has 15 amino acids. Losses at the gene ends were 1 base for V and 7 bases for J; bases not matched to a gene: 8. The specimen was peripheral blood. The TCR sequence derives from a woman between 50 and 59 years old with acute or convalescent COVID-19. The V and J genes are TRBV7-6 and TRBJ2-7; 9 nucleotides agree with TRBD2. CDR3 nucleotides: TGTGCCAGCAGCTTAGGCGCGGGAGGGCCGTATGAGCAGTACTTC. This codes for CASSLGAGGPYEQYF.